The text below deals with one T cell receptor beta chain. Its specificity is unknown. This sample was included in a study of cytomegalovirus exposure and HLA in healthy donors. The CDR3 sequence is 13 residues long. The V gene lost 3 bases and the J gene lost 1 base, with 6 bases spanning the gap. Per the germline V gene, CDR1 is SEHNR and CDR2 is FQNEAQ (reference sequence). Study results and caveats: For presence/absence analyses, sequencing depth was assumed to be roughly uniform across donors. The authors judged a highly shared variant cluster likely a sequencing artifact. An analysis done earlier found most TCR beta V segments productive about 87% or about 30% of the time.

The primer mix had 60 Vbeta and 13 Jbeta primers. Profiled with immunoSEQ multiplex PCR; TCRdb holds only in-frame clones, not every one. Counted here are 150,000 or so clones, over 70% occurring once; the ten biggest clones make up 2.1%. V usage is TRBV7-9 and J usage is TRBJ1-1, with D uncertain. The sequenced material came from PBMCs. The receptor's source is a man aged 25-40 years in good health and CMV-seronegative. The CDR3 sequence is CASSFTPNTEAFF. CDR3 coding DNA: TGTGCCAGCAGCTTCACACCGAACACTGAAGCTTTCTTT.